A selection of T cell receptor beta chains follows, all from one sample in a study of blood T cell repertoires in COVID-19. This table comes from immunoSEQ multiplex PCR, and its TCRdb copy is limited to in-frame clones, with some not included. The profile shows about 370,000 clones, over 85% of them singletons. Sequencing used PBMCs or T cells enriched from blood (not recorded which). All receptors derive from a woman in her twenties or thirties who had recovered from COVID-19. Both conserved end residues are trimmed from each CDR3. The order of the fields is V gene, CDR3 protein.

v_call: TRBV12-3/TRBV12-4
cdr3_aa: ASSQGKDQPQH

v_call: TRBV5-1
cdr3_aa: ASSGGTGDSYNEQF

v_call: TRBV9
cdr3_aa: ASSVGLAGINEQF

v_call: TRBV19
cdr3_aa: ASRRTGANTEAF

v_call: TRBV6-2/TRBV6-3
cdr3_aa: ASSSTGGGRNIQY

v_call: TRBV5-5
cdr3_aa: ASFIKMLPGNLQLSYEQY

v_call: TRBV28
cdr3_aa: ASSTLGVGNTEAF

v_call: TRBV7-5
cdr3_aa: ARSCQKSNQPQH

v_call: TRBV7-9
cdr3_aa: ASSLMLQGEQY

v_call: TRBV10-2
cdr3_aa: ASSEVGGRSGQPQH

v_call: TRBV10-3
cdr3_aa: AISPGAFSGANVLT

v_call: TRBV10-3
cdr3_aa: AIRDSPYEQY

v_call: TRBV27
cdr3_aa: ASSDGTTNEKLF

v_call: TRBV10-3
cdr3_aa: AIGSQGKVGQPQH

v_call: TRBV11-3
cdr3_aa: ASSPDTGELF

v_call: TRBV6-1
cdr3_aa: ASSDLATQETQY

v_call: TRBV11-3
cdr3_aa: ASSDYGRAGELF

v_call: TRBV5-1
cdr3_aa: ASTFYSTYNSPLH

v_call: TRBV5-4
cdr3_aa: ASTKLTANTEAF

v_call: TRBV7-8
cdr3_aa: ASSTTRDRVRNQPQH

v_call: TRBV18
cdr3_aa: ASSPRGQVSNQPQH

v_call: TRBV28
cdr3_aa: ASSSAQGIFDGYT

v_call: TRBV11-2
cdr3_aa: ASRETRREQY

v_call: TRBV5-1
cdr3_aa: ASSLSRQGREKLF

v_call: TRBV4-1
cdr3_aa: ASSHISPGYEQY

v_call: TRBV2
cdr3_aa: ASSVSSNQPQH

v_call: TRBV30
cdr3_aa: AWSPPSGSTYEQY

v_call: TRBV28
cdr3_aa: ASSSPAGRAEAF

v_call: TRBV24-1
cdr3_aa: ATSPGETKGYT

v_call: TRBV15
cdr3_aa: ATSSFRDRGRNTEAF

v_call: TRBV3-1/TRBV3-2
cdr3_aa: ASSQAWQGDGYT

v_call: TRBV30
cdr3_aa: AWMGGSGNTIY

v_call: TRBV7-3
cdr3_aa: ASSLIRNTEAF

v_call: TRBV12-3/TRBV12-4
cdr3_aa: ASSLLDYEQF

v_call: TRBV15
cdr3_aa: ATSRDDREVYEQY

v_call: TRBV5-1
cdr3_aa: ASSETGGPNSPLH

v_call: TRBV18
cdr3_aa: ASSANLRDNEQF

v_call: TRBV3-1/TRBV3-2
cdr3_aa: ASSQDLVSGSETQY

v_call: TRBV5-1
cdr3_aa: ASSLPTVSGANVLT

v_call: TRBV6-5
cdr3_aa: ASSYYGGAETQY

v_call: TRBV7-6
cdr3_aa: ASSSSGQETQY

v_call: TRBV18
cdr3_aa: ASSPQGLNTEAF

v_call: TRBV18
cdr3_aa: ASSPLPGTESEAF

v_call: TRBV7-2
cdr3_aa: ASSLGGGGPSFAQY

v_call: TRBV10-3
cdr3_aa: AISERSRTSGRSGELF

v_call: TRBV6-2/TRBV6-3
cdr3_aa: ASSIAGWNNEQF

v_call: TRBV6-2/TRBV6-3
cdr3_aa: ASSYQDRVSTYGYT

v_call: TRBV7-2
cdr3_aa: ASSLGQGAGYT

v_call: TRBV28
cdr3_aa: ASSLGGTGDSPLH

v_call: TRBV12-5
cdr3_aa: ASGSSGKTYEQY

v_call: TRBV2
cdr3_aa: ASSPQGLDEQY

v_call: TRBV21-1
cdr3_aa: ASCVRGSTEAF

v_call: TRBV19
cdr3_aa: ASSIGRVGELF

v_call: TRBV18
cdr3_aa: ASSHRGQGQANYGYT

v_call: TRBV18
cdr3_aa: ASSVDMNTEAF